This is a list of T cell receptor beta chains from one sample in a study of early T cells in non-severe SARS-CoV-2 infection. TCRdb analysed the 5' RACE reads with MiXCR anew, one entry per CDR3 protein. The sample lists about 80,000 distinct CDR3 sequences, 12% occurring once. The source was whole blood, collected at baseline. These receptors originate from an adult who was a healthcare worker with PCR-confirmed SARS-CoV-2 infection or an uninfected control (not recorded which). The donor label of this sample is uncertain. The CDR3 runs from the conserved cysteine through the conserved F or W. The D gene is left open where the match is weak. Only part of the rows carry a size: once, few, many, or a class if the clone is expanded.

j_call v_call clone_size d_call cdr3_nt cdr3_aa
TRBJ1-2 TRBV10-3 many TRBD1 TGTGCCATCAGTGCGGCTCCACAGGGGATGTTTGGCTACACCTTC CAISAAPQGMFGYTF
TRBJ1-5 TRBV2 few . TGTGCCAGCAGCCCCCCCCAGTATCAGCCCCAGCATTTT CASSPPQYQPQHF
TRBJ2-1 TRBV19 many TRBD2 TGTGCCAGTAGTTCTCCGGCTAGCGGGAGGTCCTTTTACAATGAGCAGTTCTTC CASSSPASGRSFYNEQFF
TRBJ1-1 TRBV7-3 many . TGTGCCAGCAGCGATGGACAGATGAACACTGAAGCTTTCTTT CASSDGQMNTEAFF
TRBJ2-1 TRBV6-5 . . TGTGCCACTACCATTTCTCTCTCTACAGGGAATGAGCAGTTCTTC CATTISLSTGNEQFF
TRBJ2-1 TRBV29-1 . TRBD1 TGCAGCGTTGAAACGGGACAGTACTCCTACAATGAGCAGTTCTTC CSVETGQYSYNEQFF
TRBJ2-3 TRBV4-3 . TRBD1 TGCGCCAGCAGCCAAGAAGGGACAGGGACTAGCACAGATACGCAGTATTTT CASSQEGTGTSTDTQYF
TRBJ1-2 TRBV11-3 many . TGTGCCAGCAGCTTGGCCTTCTCTGCGAACTATGGCTACACCTTC CASSLAFSANYGYTF
TRBJ2-1 TRBV4-1 few . TGCGCCAGCAGCAAAGAGGGGGCCCTAGCGCCCGAGCAGTTCTTC CASSKEGALAPEQFF
TRBJ2-1 TRBV7-9 . TRBD1 TGTGCCAGCAGCTTAACACAGGGGCAGGGGGTAAATGAGCAGTTCTTC CASSLTQGQGVNEQFF
TRBJ2-7 TRBV6-1 few . TGTGCCAGCAGTGAAGTCTGGGGAACATACGAGCAGTACTTC CASSEVWGTYEQYF
TRBJ2-3 TRBV11-2 few . TGTGCCAGCAGCTTAAGGCCGGGGGGCAGAGATACGCAGTATTTT CASSLRPGGRDTQYF
TRBJ2-1 TRBV24-1 . . TGTGCCACCAGTGGTCTCCTTAGAGATGAGCAGTTCTTC CATSGLLRDEQFF
TRBJ1-1 TRBV7-9 . TRBD1 TGTGCCAGCAGCCCCGGACAGGGCTACACTGAAGCTTTCTTT CASSPGQGYTEAFF
TRBJ2-1 TRBV2 few . TGTGCCAGCAGTGTGGGGAGCTCCTACAATGAGCAGTTCTTC CASSVGSSYNEQFF
TRBJ2-1 TRBV10-3 many TRBD1 TGTGCCATCAGTCCACAGGGGCCGGGTAACAATGAGCAGTTCTTC CAISPQGPGNNEQFF
TRBJ1-1 TRBV7-8 many TRBD1 TGTGCCAGCAGTCTCACAGGGGTGGCCGCTGAAGCTTTCTTT CASSLTGVAAEAFF
TRBJ2-5 TRBV12-3/TRBV12-4 medium-sized . TGTGCCAGCAGCCTAACACAAGAGACCCAGTACTTC CASSLTQETQYF
TRBJ2-1 TRBV25-1 . . TGTGCCAGCAGGGGGGGGACAGCCTACAATGAGCAGTTCTTC CASRGGTAYNEQFF
TRBJ2-7 TRBV4-3 many . TGCGCCAGCAGCCTAGCCTACTTGGTAGCAATTCCCTACGAGCAGTACTTC CASSLAYLVAIPYEQYF
TRBJ2-3 TRBV4-3 . . TGCGCCAGCAGCCAAGGGAGGAGCCACACAGATACGCAGTATTTT CASSQGRSHTDTQYF
TRBJ1-6 TRBV4-3 few . TGCGCCAGCAGCCAAGAAGTACAGGCGTCGCATAATAATTCACCCCTCCACTTT CASSQEVQASHNNSPLHF
TRBJ2-6 TRBV11-2 . . TGTGCCAGCACTCCGGCTGGGGCCAACGTCCTGACTTTC CASTPAGANVLTF
TRBJ2-3 TRBV7-3 many . TGTGCCAGCAGCCCTTCCCTCACAGATACGCAGTATTTT CASSPSLTDTQYF
TRBJ2-1 TRBV4-1 many . TGCGCCAGCAGCCAAGAGGAGCTAGCCCTGGGTGAGCAGTTCTTC CASSQEELALGEQFF
TRBJ1-3 TRBV12-3/TRBV12-4 . TRBD1 TGTGCCAGCACCAGGACAGGGTATGGAAACACCATATATTTT CASTRTGYGNTIYF
TRBJ2-3 TRBV7-2 . . TGTGCCAGCAGCTTCAACGGGGGCCCCTTGGATTTT CASSFNGGPLDF
TRBJ1-2 TRBV7-8 . . TGTGCCAGCAGCTTAGAGTATATGTGGACGGAAGACTATGGCTACACCTTC CASSLEYMWTEDYGYTF
TRBJ2-7 TRBV4-3 . . TGCGCCAGCAGCCAAGGCGACACCTACGAGCAGTACTTC CASSQGDTYEQYF
TRBJ2-1 TRBV10-3 . . TGTGCCATCAGTGAGTCACCCAGCTCCTACAATGAGCAGTTCTTC CAISESPSSYNEQFF
TRBJ2-2 TRBV2 . . TGTGCCAGCAGTGCAGGTCCCAAGGAGGAGCTGTTTTTT CASSAGPKEELFF
TRBJ2-7 TRBV5-5 many . TGTGCCAGCAGCTTGGTTCAGCGGGCAAGCTCCTACGAGCAGTACTTC CASSLVQRASSYEQYF
TRBJ1-2 TRBV29-1 . . TGCAGCGTTGACGGGAACAGCTTCTATGGCTACACCTTC CSVDGNSFYGYTF
TRBJ2-5 TRBV20-1 . . TGCAGTGCTAGAGATATACGGGGGTTTTCTGAGACCCAGTACTTC CSARDIRGFSETQYF
TRBJ2-7 TRBV5-5 . TRBD1 TGTGCCAGCAGCCGGACAGGGGACGCAGGGTCCTACGAGCAGTACTTC CASSRTGDAGSYEQYF
TRBJ1-6 TRBV28 . . TGTGCCAGCACTCGACCGAGCTCCTATAATTCACCCCTCCACTTT CASTRPSSYNSPLHF
TRBJ2-1 TRBV20-1 few TRBD2 TGCAGTGCTAGGCAAGCGGGAGGGCCGCGTAATGAGCAGTTCTTC CSARQAGGPRNEQFF
TRBJ2-5 TRBV20-1 few . TGCAGTGCTGGGGGGACGCAAGAGACCCAGTACTTC CSAGGTQETQYF
TRBJ2-7 TRBV12-3/TRBV12-4 once . TGTGCCAGCAGCCGAACGAGGGACCTGACCTACGAGCAGTACTTC CASSRTRDLTYEQYF
TRBJ2-7 TRBV24-1 few . TGTGCCACCAGTGAATGTCCCGGCAGGGGCGAGGTTTCCGAGCAGTACTTC CATSECPGRGEVSEQYF
TRBJ1-2 TRBV27 few TRBD1 TGTGCCAGCAGTTTAGAGGGGGCCGGTTATGGCTACACCTTC CASSLEGAGYGYTF
TRBJ2-3 TRBV7-6 many . TGTGCCAGCAGCCCCCAACTCTCAGATACGCAGTATTTT CASSPQLSDTQYF
TRBJ2-7 TRBV4-3 once . TGCGCCAGCAGCCAAGGGACTCAACCCTCCTACGAGCAGTACTTC CASSQGTQPSYEQYF
TRBJ1-6 TRBV6-1 . . TGTGCCAGCAGTGAATTTTCGGGGCGCTCACCCCTCCACTTT CASSEFSGRSPLHF
TRBJ2-3 TRBV10-1 . TRBD2 TGCGCCAGCAGCAAACTAGCGGGGGGGATCACAGATACGCAGTATTTT CASSKLAGGITDTQYF
TRBJ1-1 TRBV30 . . TGTGCCTGGAGTGTAGGAAGAGGAATTGACACTGAAGCTTTCTTT CAWSVGRGIDTEAFF
TRBJ2-7 TRBV28 . TRBD1 TGTGCCAGCAGAGCTAAAACAGGGGCTTTCTACGAGCAGTACTTC CASRAKTGAFYEQYF
TRBJ2-5 TRBV20-1 . TRBD1 TGCAGTGCTAGAGAGACAGGGGGAAATTGGGAGACCCAGTACTTC CSARETGGNWETQYF
TRBJ1-2 TRBV20-1 few . TGCAGTGCTAGAGATCTCATGGGGGAATATGGCTACACCTTC CSARDLMGEYGYTF
TRBJ2-1 TRBV7-2 . TRBD2 TGTGCCAGCAGCTTGCTAGCGGGAGTAAATGAGCAGTTCTTC CASSLLAGVNEQFF
TRBJ1-1 TRBV7-3 many . TGTGCCAGCAGCTTATCGGGGAACACTGAAGCTTTCTTT CASSLSGNTEAFF
TRBJ1-1 TRBV3-1 . . TGTGCCAGCAAGGGGGAAGGGGACACTGAAGCTTTCTTT CASKGEGDTEAFF
TRBJ2-3 TRBV7-6 many TRBD2 TGTGCCAGCAGCTCCTGGACTAGCGGGAGGGCAGATACGCAGTATTTT CASSSWTSGRADTQYF
TRBJ2-3 TRBV11-2 . . TGTGCCAGCAGCTCCCACCGGGAGGATACGCAGTATTTT CASSSHREDTQYF